Detailed here is one T cell receptor (beta chain). Its matching antigen is unknown. This entry is derived from a study of T cells and copy number aberrations in small-cell lung cancer. Findings and caveats of the study: A small sample size limited this study; results need validation. Compared with adjacent lung tissue, tumors had lower T-cell richness and clonality and non-significantly lower density.

Measured with immunoSEQ multiplex PCR; TCRdb has only the in-frame clones, and not every one. This table holds 2,600 or so clones, under 80% found once. Germline CDR1 reads SGHVS; CDR2 reads FQNEAQ. The V and J ends lost 7 bases and 3 bases, in that order; junction bases with no gene match: 17. The length of the CDR3 is 19 residues. All donors were smokers or heavy second-hand smokers. The sample was normal tissue next to the tumor. This rearrangement joins TRBV7-8 to TRBJ1-4; 10 bases line up with TRBD1. The clonotype was recovered from a man aged 55 to 70 with small cell lung cancer. Here the CDR3 reads CASTTRGGTGEIANEKLFF. Here the CDR3 DNA reads TGTGCCAGCACCACTCGGGGGGGGACAGGGGAGATTGCTAATGAAAAACTGTTTTTT.